Below, 23 T cell receptor beta chains from the same sample are listed, as sequenced in a study of blood T cell repertoires in COVID-19. Generated by immunoSEQ multiplex PCR, the TCRdb table keeps only in-frame clones and is missing some. The table includes more than 150,000 clones, approximately 90% detected once. The source material was peripheral blood. These receptors were taken from a man between 45 and 60 years old with acute or convalescent COVID-19.

This chain uses TRBV7-6 with TRBJ2-7; the match to TRBD2 covers 8 bases. The CDR3 covers 16 residues. V shed 2 bases, J shed 3 bases, and the junction held 9 bases outside the gene matches. The germline CDR1 and CDR2 sequences are SGHVS and FNYEAQ. The CDR3 coding sequence is TGTGCCAGCAGCTTACCTAGGACTAGCAGAGACTACGAGCAGTACTTC. The encoded protein is CASSLPRTSRDYEQYF.

The chain joins TRBV29-1 to TRBJ2-2, with a weak D call TRBD2 (5 bases). CDR3 length: 14 amino acids. CDR1 and CDR2 (germline): SQVTM, ANQGSEA. V lost 0 bases, J lost 4 bases, and 9 bases lay in between. The DNA of the CDR3 is TGCAGCGTTGAAGAACGAGGAGGCACCGGGGAGCTGTTTTTT. It is translated as CSVEERGGTGELFF.

Only one count was recorded for this clone. The chain recombines TRBV13 with TRBJ2-3, with D maybe TRBD1 (6 bases). The V end was cut by 6 bases, the J end by 4 bases, with 11 bases between. CDR3 length: 13 residues. Germline lookup yields CDR1 PRHDT and CDR2 FYEKMQ (reference sequence). CDR3 residues: CASRTTGSDTQYF. In nucleotides, the CDR3 is TGTGCCAGCAGAACCACAGGGTCAGATACGCAGTATTTT. Looking up the rest from reference TRBV13 and TRBJ2-3 gives the full variable domain: AAGVIQSPRHLIKEKRETATLKCYPIPRHDTVYWYQQGPGQDPQFLISFYEKMQSDKGSIPDRFSAQQFSDYHSELNMSSLELGDSALYFCASRTTGSDTQYFGPGTRLTVL.

The chain carries TRBV5-1 and TRBJ1-2; D perhaps matches TRBD1 (6 bases). Germline loops: CDR1 SGHRS, CDR2 YFSETQ. The V gene lost 4 bases and the J gene lost 1 base, with 11 bases spanning the gap. The CDR3 has 14 amino acids. The CDR3: CASSPWTDNYGYTF. The CDR3 nucleotides read TGCGCCAGCAGCCCCTGGACAGATAACTATGGCTACACCTTC.

This chain links TRBV6-5 with TRBJ2-5, with a tentative D call TRBD2 (5 bases). The CDR3 extends over 15 amino acids. Germline V lookup: CDR1 MNHEY, CDR2 SVGAGI. The V end lost 9 bases, the J end lost 2 bases, and 19 bases lay between the germline ends. As DNA, the CDR3 is TGTGCCAGTCTCGGGAACCTGGGCCCTCAAGAGACCCAGTACTTC. Amino acid sequence: CASLGNLGPQETQYF.

The chain recombines TRBV27 with TRBJ1-5, with D unresolved. The CDR3 spans 13 residues. Germline loops: CDR1 MNHEY, CDR2 SMNVEV (reference sequence). The germline V and J ends were trimmed by 5 bases and 0 bases, with 5 bases remaining between them. The CDR3 coding sequence is TGTGCCAGCAGTGCAGATAGCAATCAGCCCCAGCATTTT. It translates to CASSADSNQPQHF.

This clone was picked up a small number of times. The chain links TRBV2 to TRBJ2-2; 9 nucleotides align to TRBD2. The CDR3 length is 14 residues. Trimming removed 6 bases from V and 1 base from J; junction bases left unmatched: 0. Looked up from germline, CDR1 is SNHLY and CDR2 is FYNNEI. CDR3 coding DNA: TGTGCCAGCAGACTAGCGGGGAACACCGGGGAGCTGTTTTTT. Translation: CASRLAGNTGELFF.

The chain carries TRBV5-5 and TRBJ1-2, with 9 bases lining up with TRBD1. CDR1 and CDR2 (germline): SGHKS, YYEKEE (reference sequence). The CDR3 length is 15 residues. V shed 4 bases and J 4 bases; nucleotides not matched to a gene: 8. The DNA for the CDR3 is TGTGCCAGCAGCAAGGGACAGGGTATATCCTATGGCTACACCTTC. Amino acids: CASSKGQGISYGYTF.

The chain couples TRBV19 to TRBJ2-6, with 7 nucleotides matching TRBD1. Germline-derived CDR1 and CDR2 are LNHDA and SQIVND (reference sequence). V shed 5 bases, J shed 2 bases, and the junction held 6 bases outside the gene matches. The CDR3 sequence is 16 residues long. CDR3 DNA: TGTGCCAGTAGTTACAGGGGAGAAGCTGGGGCCAACGTCCTGACTTTC. Encoded protein: CASSYRGEAGANVLTF.

The V and J genes are TRBV7-9 and TRBJ2-1, with 11 bases lining up with TRBD2. This CDR3 has 16 residues. The V gene end was trimmed by 4 bases and the J gene end by 5 bases; junction bases not matched to a gene: 7. Germline CDR1 and CDR2: SEHNR and FQNEAQ (reference sequence). This CDR3 is CASSSSGTSGNNEQFF. The CDR3 coding sequence is TGTGCCAGCAGCTCTAGCGGGACTAGCGGAAACAATGAGCAGTTCTTC. The entire variable domain, with the rest obtained from reference TRBV7-9 and TRBJ2-1, is as follows: DTGVSQNPRHKITKRGQNVTFRCDPISEHNRLYWYRQTLGQGPEFLTYFQNEAQLEKSRLLSDRFSAERPKGSFSTLEIQRTEQGDSAMYLCASSSSGTSGNNEQFFGPGTRLTVL.

V gene TRBV27 combines with J gene TRBJ2-3; D not certain. The CDR3 extends over 13 amino acids. V was trimmed by 1 base and J by 1 base, leaving 3 bases between them. CDR1 and CDR2 from the germline V gene are MNHEY and SMNVEV (reference sequence). The CDR3 bases are TGTGCCAGCAGTTTATTCGGCACAGATACGCAGTATTTT. Translation: CASSLFGTDTQYF.

This chain joins TRBV9 and TRBJ2-3, with 9 positions matching TRBD2. Looked up from germline, CDR1 is SGDLS and CDR2 is YYNGEE. CDR3 length: 16 amino acids. Unmatched junction bases numbered 4, after V lost 2 bases and J lost 0 bases. CDR3 amino acids: CASSVAGGTSTDTQYF. The CDR3 DNA is TGTGCCAGCAGCGTCGCGGGGGGGACTAGCACAGATACGCAGTATTTT.

The gene calls are TRBV7-2 and TRBJ2-3, with 7 nucleotides matching TRBD2. There are 18 residues in the CDR3. V lost 2 bases, J lost 1 base, and 12 bases stayed unmatched. Germline values: CDR1 SGHTA, CDR2 FQGNSA. The CDR3 nucleotides read TGTGCCAGCAGCTTAAAAATTGGCGGGGGACTGGGCACAGATACGCAGTATTTT. Its translation: CASSLKIGGGLGTDTQYF.

The chain has TRBV30 and TRBJ2-7; weak D call: TRBD2 (6 bases). Trimming took 5 bases from V and 6 from J, leaving 14 bases between them. CDR3 length: 12 amino acids. Germline V gene data show CDR1 as GTSNPN and CDR2 as SVGIG (reference sequence). The DNA for the CDR3 is TGTGCCTGGGTCGGGGAGGTAGGCGAGCAGTACTTC. Translated, it gives CAWVGEVGEQYF. The full variable domain, completed using reference TRBV30 and TRBJ2-7, is SQTIHQWPATLVQPVGSPLSLECTVEGTSNPNLYWYRQAAGRGLQLLFYSVGIGQISSEVPQNLSASRPQDRQFILSSKKLLLSDSGFYLCAWVGEVGEQYFGPGTRLTVT.

The genes are TRBV5-1 and TRBJ2-3; 7 bases map to TRBD1. Germline assignment: CDR1 SGHRS and CDR2 YFSETQ. CDR3 length: 15 residues. Losses at the gene ends were 0 bases for V and 7 bases for J; bases not matched to a gene: 8. The CDR3 loop reads CASSLEAGGLNTQYF. The CDR3 DNA follows: TGCGCCAGCAGCTTGGAGGCAGGGGGTTTAAATACGCAGTATTTT.

Worth noting for this clone: The same CDR3 arises from other DNA sequences in this sample as well. V and J are TRBV30 and TRBJ1-5; D is perhaps TRBD1 (6 bases). CDR3 size: 13 residues. Germline CDR1 reads GTSNPN; CDR2 reads SVGIG (reference sequence). V was pared by 0 bases and J by 7 bases, with 10 bases between. The CDR3 DNA reads as TGTGCCTGGAGTGTAAGGGGGGGGCAGCCCCAGCATTTT. It specifies CAWSVRGGQPQHF.

The V call is TRBV18, the J call TRBJ2-1; 7 bases line up with TRBD1. V dropped 0 bases and J dropped 10; count of bases not matched to a gene: 6. The CDR3 runs to 14 residues. Germline lookup yields CDR1 KGHSH and CDR2 LQKENI. The CDR3 bases are TGTGCCAGCTCACCACCGTCGACAGGGTACGAGCAGTTCTTC. Amino acid sequence: CASSPPSTGYEQFF.

The V gene is TRBV25-1, the J gene TRBJ2-1, with TRBD2 matching over 12 bases. The germline V gene encodes CDR1 MGHDK and CDR2 SYGVNS. J lost 8 bases, V lost 4 bases, and 6 bases had no gene match. The CDR3 runs to 15 residues. The CDR3 loop reads CASSGGLAGSHEQFF. The DNA of the CDR3 is TGTGCCAGCAGTGGAGGACTAGCGGGATCACATGAGCAGTTCTTC.

V gene TRBV29-1 combines with J gene TRBJ2-1, with 7 bases lining up with TRBD1. Per germline, CDR1 SQVTM and CDR2 ANQGSEA. Trimming took 3 bases from V and 0 from J; bases not matched to a gene: 8. The CDR3 runs 16 residues. DNA for the CDR3: TGCAGCGTTGAGGGTATGACAGGGAGCTCCTACAATGAGCAGTTCTTC. It translates to CSVEGMTGSSYNEQFF.

Note on this clone: Because it lacks the conserved phenylalanine or tryptophan at the end, this CDR3 is likely a read error. The chain recombines TRBV11-2 with TRBJ2-7, with 8 bases lining up with TRBD1. Losses at the gene ends were 1 base for V and 4 bases for J; bases not matched to a gene: 9. The CDR3 contains 16 residues. Germline lookup yields CDR1 SGHAT and CDR2 FQNNGV. The chain's CDR3 is CASSLGAGTGVYEQYI. The DNA of the CDR3 is TGTGCCAGCAGCTTAGGTGCCGGGACAGGAGTTTACGAGCAGTACATC.

V usage is TRBV27 and J usage is TRBJ2-5; tentatively, D is TRBD2 (6 bases). The CDR3 spans 17 residues. CDR1 is MNHEY and CDR2 is SMNVEV in the germline V gene (reference sequence). Between the trimmed V and J ends, which lost 3 bases and 1 base, there was a span of 18 bases. The CDR3 protein is CASSFGGRTGAQETQYF. Written as DNA, the CDR3 is TGTGCCAGCAGTTTTGGGGGGAGGACCGGCGCCCAAGAGACCCAGTACTTC.

This chain connects TRBV25-1 to TRBJ2-1; D is perhaps TRBD1 (5 bases). CDR1 is MGHDK and CDR2 is SYGVNS in the germline V gene. Between the trimmed V and J ends, which lost 6 bases and 2 bases, there was a span of 14 bases. The CDR3 runs 15 residues. The CDR3 region is CASRDSGRTYNEQFF. The CDR3 nucleotides read TGTGCCAGCAGGGATTCAGGGCGGACCTACAATGAGCAGTTCTTC.

The V call is TRBV20-1, the J call TRBJ2-3, with D perhaps TRBD1 (5 bases). Trimming removed 3 bases at V and 4 bases at J, with 17 bases between. The CDR3 length is 15 residues. Germline CDR1 reads DFQATT; CDR2 reads SNEGSKA (reference sequence). As DNA, the CDR3 is TGCAGTGCTAGTTCCCTGCAGGGATTGCCAGATACGCAGTATTTT. Encoded protein: CSASSLQGLPDTQYF.